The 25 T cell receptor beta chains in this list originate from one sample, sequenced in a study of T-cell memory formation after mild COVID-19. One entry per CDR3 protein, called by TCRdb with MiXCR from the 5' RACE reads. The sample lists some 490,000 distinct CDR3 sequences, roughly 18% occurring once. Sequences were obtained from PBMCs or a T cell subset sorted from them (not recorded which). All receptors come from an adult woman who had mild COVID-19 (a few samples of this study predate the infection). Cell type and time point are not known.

CDR3 nucleotides: TGTGCCAGCAGTTCAACGACTGAGAACACTGAAGCTTTCTTT. The encoded protein is CASSSTTENTEAFF. The chain recombines TRBV12-3 or TRBV12-4 with TRBJ1-1; unclear D gene. The CDR3 contains 14 residues. Trimming pared 4 bases from V and 1 base from J, leaving 10 bases between.

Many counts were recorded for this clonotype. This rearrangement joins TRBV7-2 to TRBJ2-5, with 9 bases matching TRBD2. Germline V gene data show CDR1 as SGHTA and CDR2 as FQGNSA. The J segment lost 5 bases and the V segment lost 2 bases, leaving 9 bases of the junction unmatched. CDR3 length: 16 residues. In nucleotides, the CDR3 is TGTGCCAGCAGCTTATCAAGGCGGGGGGGCCGGGAGACCCAGTACTTC. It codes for CASSLSRRGGRETQYF.

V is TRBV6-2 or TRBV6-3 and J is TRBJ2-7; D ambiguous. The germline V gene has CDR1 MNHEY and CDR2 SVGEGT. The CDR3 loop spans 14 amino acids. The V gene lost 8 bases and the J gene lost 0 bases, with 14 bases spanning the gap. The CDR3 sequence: CASEPLGSSYEQYF. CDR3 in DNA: TGTGCCAGCGAGCCCCTAGGTAGCTCCTACGAGCAGTACTTC.

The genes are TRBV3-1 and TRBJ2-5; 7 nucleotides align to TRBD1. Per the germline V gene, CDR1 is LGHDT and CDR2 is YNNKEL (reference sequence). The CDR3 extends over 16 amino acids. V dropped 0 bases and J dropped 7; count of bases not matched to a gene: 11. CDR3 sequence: CASSQDRRDRKGTQYF. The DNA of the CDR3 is TGTGCCAGCAGCCAAGATCGCCGGGACAGAAAAGGGACCCAGTACTTC.

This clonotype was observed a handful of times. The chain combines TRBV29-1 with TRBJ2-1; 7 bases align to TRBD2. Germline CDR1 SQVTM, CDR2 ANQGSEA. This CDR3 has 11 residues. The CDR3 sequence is CSGGGYNEQFF. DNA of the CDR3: TGCAGTGGGGGGGGTTACAATGAGCAGTTCTTC.

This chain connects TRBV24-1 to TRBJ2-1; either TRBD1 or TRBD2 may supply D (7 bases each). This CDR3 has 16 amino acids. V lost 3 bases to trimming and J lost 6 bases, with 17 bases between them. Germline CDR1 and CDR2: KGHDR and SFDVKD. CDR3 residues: CATSDPPGGGLNEQFF. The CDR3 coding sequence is TGTGCCACCAGTGATCCCCCAGGGGGGGGTCTCAATGAGCAGTTCTTC.

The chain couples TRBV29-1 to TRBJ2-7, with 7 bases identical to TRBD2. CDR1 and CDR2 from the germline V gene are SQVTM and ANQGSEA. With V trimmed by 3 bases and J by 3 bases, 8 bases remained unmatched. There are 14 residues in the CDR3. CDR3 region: CSVDSGRTDYEQYF. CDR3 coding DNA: TGCAGCGTTGACTCCGGGAGGACCGACTACGAGCAGTACTTC.

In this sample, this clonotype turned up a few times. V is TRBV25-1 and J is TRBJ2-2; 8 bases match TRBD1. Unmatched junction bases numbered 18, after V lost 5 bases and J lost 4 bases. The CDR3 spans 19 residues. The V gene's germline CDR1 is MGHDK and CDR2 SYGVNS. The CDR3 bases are TGTGCCAGCAGTCCCTCCACAGACAGGGGAAAGCGAGGCACCGGGGAGCTGTTTTTT. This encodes CASSPSTDRGKRGTGELFF. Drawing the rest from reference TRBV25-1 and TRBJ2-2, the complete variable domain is EADIYQTPRYLVIGTGKKITLECSQTMGHDKMYWYQQDPGMELHLIHYSYGVNSTEKGDLSSESTVSRIRTEHFPLTLESARPSHTSQYLCASSPSTDRGKRGTGELFFGEGSRLTVL.

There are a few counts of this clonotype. The CDR3 sequence: CASRLQTGEAFF. CDR3 DNA: TGTGCCAGCAGGCTACAGACAGGGGAAGCTTTCTTT. This sequence joins TRBV6-2 or TRBV6-3 and TRBJ1-1, with 7 bases lining up with TRBD1. The trim removed 6 bases at V and 8 bases at J, leaving 6 bases unmatched. This CDR3 region has 12 residues. In germline, CDR1 is MNHEY, CDR2 SVGEGT.

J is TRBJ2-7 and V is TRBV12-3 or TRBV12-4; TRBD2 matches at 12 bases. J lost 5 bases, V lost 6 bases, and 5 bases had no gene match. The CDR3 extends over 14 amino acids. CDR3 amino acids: CASSPSGGAHEQYF. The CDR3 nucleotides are TGTGCCAGCAGCCCTAGCGGGGGGGCCCACGAGCAGTACTTC.

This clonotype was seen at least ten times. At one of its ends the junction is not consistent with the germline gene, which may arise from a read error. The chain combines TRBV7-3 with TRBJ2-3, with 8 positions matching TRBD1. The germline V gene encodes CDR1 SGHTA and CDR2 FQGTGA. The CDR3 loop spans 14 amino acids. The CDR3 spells CASSLTGGTDTQYF. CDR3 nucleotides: TGCGCCAGCAGCCTGACAGGGGGCACAGATACGCAGTATTTT. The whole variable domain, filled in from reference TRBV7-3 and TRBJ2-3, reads GAGVSQTPSNKVTEKGKYVELRCDPISGHTALYWYRQSLGQGPEFLIYFQGTGAADDSGLPNDRFFAVRPEGSVSTLKIQRTERGDSAVYLCASSLTGGTDTQYFGPGTRLTVL.

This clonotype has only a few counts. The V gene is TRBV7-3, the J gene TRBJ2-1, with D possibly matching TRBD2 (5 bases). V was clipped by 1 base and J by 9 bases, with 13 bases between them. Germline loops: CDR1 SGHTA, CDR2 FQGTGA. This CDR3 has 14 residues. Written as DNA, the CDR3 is TGTGCCAGCAGCTTAATAACGGACCGGGGTGAGCAGTTCTTC. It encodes CASSLITDRGEQFF.

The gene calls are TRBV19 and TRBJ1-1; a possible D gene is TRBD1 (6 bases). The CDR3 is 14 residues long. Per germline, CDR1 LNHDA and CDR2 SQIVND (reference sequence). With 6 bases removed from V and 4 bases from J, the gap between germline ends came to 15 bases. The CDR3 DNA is TGTGCCAGTAGCCCCAGGGGATTGGTCACTGAAGCTTTCTTT. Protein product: CASSPRGLVTEAFF. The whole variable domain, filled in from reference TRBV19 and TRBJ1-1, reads DGGITQSPKYLFRKEGQNVTLSCEQNLNHDAMYWYRQDPGQGLRLIYYSQIVNDFQKGDIAEGYSVSREKKESFPLTVTSAQKNPTAFYLCASSPRGLVTEAFFGQGTRLTVV.

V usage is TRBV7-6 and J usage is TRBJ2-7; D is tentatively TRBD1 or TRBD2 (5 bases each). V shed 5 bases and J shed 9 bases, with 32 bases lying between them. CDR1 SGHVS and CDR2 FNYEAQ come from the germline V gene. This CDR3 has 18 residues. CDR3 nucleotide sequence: TGTGCCAGCAGCCCCGGGGCGGGCACCCTAGATATCCCCTCAACGCAGTACTTC. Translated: CASSPGAGTLDIPSTQYF.

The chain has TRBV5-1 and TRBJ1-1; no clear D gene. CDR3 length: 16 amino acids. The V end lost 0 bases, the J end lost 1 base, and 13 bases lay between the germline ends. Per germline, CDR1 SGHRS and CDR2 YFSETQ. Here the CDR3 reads CASSLGMGEGNTEAFF. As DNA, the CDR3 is TGCGCCAGCAGCTTGGGGATGGGTGAAGGGAACACTGAAGCTTTCTTT.

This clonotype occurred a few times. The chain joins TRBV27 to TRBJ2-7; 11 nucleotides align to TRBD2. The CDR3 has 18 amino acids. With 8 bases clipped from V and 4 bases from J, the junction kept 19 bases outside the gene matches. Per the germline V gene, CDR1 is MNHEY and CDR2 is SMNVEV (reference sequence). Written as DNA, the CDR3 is TGTGCCAGCGGCAGGGGGGGGACTAGCGGTCCGGGAGGGTACGAGCAGTACTTC. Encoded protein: CASGRGGTSGPGGYEQYF.

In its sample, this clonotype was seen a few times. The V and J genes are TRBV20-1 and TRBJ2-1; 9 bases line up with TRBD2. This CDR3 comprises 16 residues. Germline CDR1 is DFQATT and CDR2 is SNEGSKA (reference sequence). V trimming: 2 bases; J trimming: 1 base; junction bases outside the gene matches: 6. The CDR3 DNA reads TGCAGTGCTAGATACATGGGACTAGCATCCTACAATGAGCAGTTCTTC. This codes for CSARYMGLASYNEQFF.

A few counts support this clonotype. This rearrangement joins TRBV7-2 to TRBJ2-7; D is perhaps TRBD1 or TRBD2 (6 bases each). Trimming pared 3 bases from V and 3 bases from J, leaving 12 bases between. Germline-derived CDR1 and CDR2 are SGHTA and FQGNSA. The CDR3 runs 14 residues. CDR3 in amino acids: CASSFDGGRYEQYF. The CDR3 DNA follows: TGTGCCAGCAGCTTCGATGGGGGGCGCTACGAGCAGTACTTC. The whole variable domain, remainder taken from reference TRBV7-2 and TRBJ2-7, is GAGVSQSPSNKVTEKGKDVELRCDPISGHTALYWYRQSLGQGLEFLIYFQGNSAPDKSGLPSDRFSAERTGGSVSTLTIQRTQQEDSAVYLCASSFDGGRYEQYFGPGTRLTVT.

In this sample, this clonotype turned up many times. The CDR3 coding sequence is TGTGCCAGCAGTCGGACAGGGTTAACGAAAAAACTGTTTTTT. This encodes CASSRTGLTKKLFF. The rearrangement joins TRBV12-3 or TRBV12-4 to TRBJ1-4; 8 positions agree with TRBD1. The junction had 8 bases not matched to a gene; V was cut back by 5 bases and J by 9 bases. The CDR3 covers 14 residues.

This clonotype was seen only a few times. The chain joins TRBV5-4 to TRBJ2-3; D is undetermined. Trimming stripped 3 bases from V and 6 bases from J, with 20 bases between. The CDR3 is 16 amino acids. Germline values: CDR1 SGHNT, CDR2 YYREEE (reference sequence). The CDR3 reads CASSSRLPTSLDTQYF. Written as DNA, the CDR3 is TGTGCCAGCAGCTCAAGACTCCCCACAAGTTTGGATACGCAGTATTTT.

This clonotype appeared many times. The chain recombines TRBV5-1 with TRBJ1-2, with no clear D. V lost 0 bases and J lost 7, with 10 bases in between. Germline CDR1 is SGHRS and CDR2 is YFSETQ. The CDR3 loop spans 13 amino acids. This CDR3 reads CASSLAGKSGYTF. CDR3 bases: TGCGCCAGCAGCTTGGCAGGAAAGAGTGGCTACACCTTC.

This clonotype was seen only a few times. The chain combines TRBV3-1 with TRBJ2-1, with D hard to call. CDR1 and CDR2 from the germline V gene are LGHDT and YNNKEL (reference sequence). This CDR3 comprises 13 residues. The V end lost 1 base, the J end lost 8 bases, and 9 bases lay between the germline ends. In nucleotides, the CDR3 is TGTGCCAGCAGCCAAGGGGTGGTGGATGAGCAGTTCTTC. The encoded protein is CASSQGVVDEQFF.

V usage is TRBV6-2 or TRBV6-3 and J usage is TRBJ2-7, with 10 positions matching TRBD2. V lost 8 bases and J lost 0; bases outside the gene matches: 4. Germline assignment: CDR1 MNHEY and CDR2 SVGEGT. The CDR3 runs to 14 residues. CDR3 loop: CASVERGGSYEQYF. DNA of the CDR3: TGTGCCAGCGTGGAGCGGGGGGGCTCCTACGAGCAGTACTTC.

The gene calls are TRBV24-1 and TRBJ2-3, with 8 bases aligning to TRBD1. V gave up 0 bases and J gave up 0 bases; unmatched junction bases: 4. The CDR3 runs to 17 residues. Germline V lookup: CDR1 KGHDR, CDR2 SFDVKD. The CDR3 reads CATSDLIGQGSTDTQYF. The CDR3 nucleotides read TGTGCCACCAGTGATTTGATAGGACAGGGTAGCACAGATACGCAGTATTTT.

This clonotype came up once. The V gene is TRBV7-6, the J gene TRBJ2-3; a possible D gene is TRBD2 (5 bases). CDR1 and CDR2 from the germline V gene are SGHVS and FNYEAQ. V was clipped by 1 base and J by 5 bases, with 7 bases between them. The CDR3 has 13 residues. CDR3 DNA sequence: TGTGCCAGCAGCTTAGTTCGGGGAGATACGCAGTATTTT. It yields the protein CASSLVRGDTQYF.